These 5 T cell receptor beta chains originate from one sample sequenced in a study of T-cell memory formation after mild COVID-19. A single record per CDR3 protein comes from TCRdb applying MiXCR to the 5' RACE reads. The sample includes over 50,000 distinct CDR3 sequences, around 9.7% of them seen just once. Sequencing input: PBMCs or a T cell subset sorted from them (not recorded which). Every receptor here comes from an adult woman who had mild COVID-19 (a few samples of this study predate the infection). Cell type and time point are not known.

This clonotype was recorded at least ten times. The chain carries TRBV12-3 or TRBV12-4 and TRBJ1-1; D is perhaps TRBD1 (5 bases). The CDR3 is 13 amino acids. Trimming shortened V by 5 bases and J by 6 bases, and 13 bases separated the two germline ends. CDR3 nucleotide sequence: TGTGCCAGCAGTGCCTTACGAGGGGCTGAAGCTTTCTTT. Encoded protein: CASSALRGAEAFF.

This clonotype came up a few times. CDR3 region: CSAKRTGGYEQYF. CDR3 DNA sequence: TGCAGTGCTAAGCGGACAGGGGGCTACGAGCAGTACTTC. The V call is TRBV20-1, the J call TRBJ2-7, with 10 nucleotides matching TRBD1. CDR3 length: 13 residues. V shed 4 bases and J 3 bases; nucleotides not matched to a gene: 3. CDR1 and CDR2 (germline): DFQATT, SNEGSKA (reference sequence).

This clonotype has just a few counts. The DNA for the CDR3 is TGTGCCAGCAGCGCCCGAGAAGGGAACTATGGCTACACCTTC. This translates into CASSAREGNYGYTF. This rearrangement joins TRBV9 to TRBJ1-2; D remains ambiguous. The CDR3 spans 14 residues. Germline loops: CDR1 SGDLS, CDR2 YYNGEE. V lost 3 bases, J lost 2 bases, and 11 bases lay in between.

The J gene is TRBJ2-1, the V gene TRBV3-1, with D unresolved. CDR1 and CDR2 (germline): LGHDT, YNNKEL (reference sequence). With 5 bases removed from V and 8 bases from J, the gap between germline ends came to 10 bases. This CDR3 region has 12 residues. CDR3 sequence reads: CASSASGHEQFF. DNA for the CDR3: TGTGCCAGCAGCGCCAGTGGCCATGAGCAGTTCTTC.

This clonotype was detected only a few times. V is TRBV20-1 and J is TRBJ2-7; 7 bases map to TRBD2. V was clipped by 0 bases and J by 6 bases; unmatched bases: 14. Germline V gene data show CDR1 as DFQATT and CDR2 as SNEGSKA (reference sequence). The CDR3 length is 16 residues. CDR3 DNA: TGCAGTGCTAGAGATCGCTATAGCGGGCGGCCTTTCGAGCAGTACTTC. It encodes CSARDRYSGRPFEQYF.